This record concerns one T cell receptor (beta chain) sequence. The target antigen is unknown. Input per TCR library consisted of approximately 4,000 ng of total RNA. The study subjected TCRalpha and TCRbeta cDNA to two nested PCRs of around 15 and 9 cycles. One entry per CDR3 protein, without DNA, is what TCRdb gives after re-calling the 5' RACE reads. Recorded for this sample: approximately 420,000 distinct CDR3 sequences. This record comes from a study of monozygotic twins with inflammatory bowel disease. Study-wide results and caveats: The sharing of clonotypes with others was lower in IBD patients than in healthy twins, especially with disease activity.

Blood was drawn once per donor, and each sample measured 2 to 2.5 ml. The CDR3 is 17 residues long. In germline, CDR1 is SGHRS, CDR2 YFSETQ. This clonotype originated in a human donor with ulcerative colitis or Crohn's disease, or a healthy co-twin of an affected twin (not recorded which). Sequencing was carried out using blood. The chain is built from TRBV5-1 and TRBJ2-3; the TCRdb call, TRBD2, lacks DNA for checking. CDR3 sequence reads: CASSHGTSGTITDTQYF.